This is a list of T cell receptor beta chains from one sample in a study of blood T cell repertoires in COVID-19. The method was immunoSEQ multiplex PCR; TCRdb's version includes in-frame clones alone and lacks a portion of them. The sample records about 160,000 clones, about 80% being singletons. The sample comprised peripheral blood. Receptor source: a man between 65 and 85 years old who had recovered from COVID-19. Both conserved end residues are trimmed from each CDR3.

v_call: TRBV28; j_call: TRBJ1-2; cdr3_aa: ASSPPRGDNYGYT
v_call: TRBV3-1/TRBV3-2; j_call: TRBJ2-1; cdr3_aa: ASSQEGLGGVQF
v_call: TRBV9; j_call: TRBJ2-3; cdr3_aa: ASSSSGRLTDTQY
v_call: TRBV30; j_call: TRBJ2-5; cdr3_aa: AWGQGVLPQY
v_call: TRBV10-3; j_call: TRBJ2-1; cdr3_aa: AIRGTNGNEQF
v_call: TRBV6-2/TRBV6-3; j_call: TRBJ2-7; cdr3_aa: ASSHRDRGSLYEQY
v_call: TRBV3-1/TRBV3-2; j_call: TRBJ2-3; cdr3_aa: ASSPPAGSDTQY
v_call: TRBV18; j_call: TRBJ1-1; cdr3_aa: ASSPGQGSTEAF
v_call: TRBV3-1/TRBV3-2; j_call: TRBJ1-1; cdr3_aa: ASSQASRNTEAF
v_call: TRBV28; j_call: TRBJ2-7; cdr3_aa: ASSTPYRAYEQY
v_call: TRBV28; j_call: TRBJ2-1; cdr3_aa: ASSPPNSVGYNEQF
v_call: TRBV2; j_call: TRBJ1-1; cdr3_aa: ASSVRQGRNTEAF
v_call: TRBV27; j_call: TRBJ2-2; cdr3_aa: ASSGPGLAGAGELF
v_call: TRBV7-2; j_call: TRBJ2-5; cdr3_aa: ASSLAGGSGPQGTQY
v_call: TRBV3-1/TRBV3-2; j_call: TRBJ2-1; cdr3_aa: ASSQDWGTSSNEQF
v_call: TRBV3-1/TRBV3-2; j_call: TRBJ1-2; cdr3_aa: ASSPRDRGWYGYT
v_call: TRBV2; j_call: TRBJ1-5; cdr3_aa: ASWGENQPQH
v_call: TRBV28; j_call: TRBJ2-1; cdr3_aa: ASSQPGTGINDEQF
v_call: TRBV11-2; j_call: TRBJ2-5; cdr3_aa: ASSWTSGSGETQY
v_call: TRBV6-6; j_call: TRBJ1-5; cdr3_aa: ASSYKGDGQPQH
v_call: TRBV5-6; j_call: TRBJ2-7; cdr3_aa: ASSLGRWENEQY
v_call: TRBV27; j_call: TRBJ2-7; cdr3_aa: ASIPTARPYEQY
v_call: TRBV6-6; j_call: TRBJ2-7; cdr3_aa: ASSYTDYEQY
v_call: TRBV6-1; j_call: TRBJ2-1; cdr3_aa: ASSEEPGRNPRHNEQF
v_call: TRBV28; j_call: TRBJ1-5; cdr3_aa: ASTITNTGRPQH
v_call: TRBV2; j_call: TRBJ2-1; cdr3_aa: ASRTQTRSYNEQF
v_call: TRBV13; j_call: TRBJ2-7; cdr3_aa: ASSLSQGGEQY
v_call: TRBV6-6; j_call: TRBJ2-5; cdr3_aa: ASSYYGTLNQETQY
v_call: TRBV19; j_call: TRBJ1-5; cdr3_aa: ASAPGTGHRNSNQPQH
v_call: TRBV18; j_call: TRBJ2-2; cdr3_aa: ASSPQTDITGELF
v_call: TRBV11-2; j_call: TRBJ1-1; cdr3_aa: ASSPGQGAAMNTEAF
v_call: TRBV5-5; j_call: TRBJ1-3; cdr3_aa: ASSPRTGPDATIY
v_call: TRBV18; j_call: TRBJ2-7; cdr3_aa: ASSPPGGSYEQY
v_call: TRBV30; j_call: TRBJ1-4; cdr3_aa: AWSEGSGKLGGEKLF
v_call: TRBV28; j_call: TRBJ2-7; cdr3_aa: ASSSGQGYEQY
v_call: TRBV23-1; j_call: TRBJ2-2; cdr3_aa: ASSQSVGEGTGELF
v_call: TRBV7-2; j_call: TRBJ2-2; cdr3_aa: ASSPGDRVGELF
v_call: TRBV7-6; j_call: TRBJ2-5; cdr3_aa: ASSLGTEGRETQY
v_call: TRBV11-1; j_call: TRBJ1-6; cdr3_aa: ASSFVGQGKTPLH
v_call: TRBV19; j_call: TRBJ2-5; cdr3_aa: ASSKTRDQETQY
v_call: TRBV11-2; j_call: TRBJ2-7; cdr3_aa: ASSLAWTSSEQY
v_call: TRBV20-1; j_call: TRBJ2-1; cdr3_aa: SARDQEQF
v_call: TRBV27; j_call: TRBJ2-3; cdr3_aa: ASSLDRRLDADTQY
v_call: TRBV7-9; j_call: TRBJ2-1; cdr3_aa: ASSLGVLVYEQF
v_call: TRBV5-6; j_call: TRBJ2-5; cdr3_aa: ASNRGQYPETQY
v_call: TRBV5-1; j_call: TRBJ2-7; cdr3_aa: ASSLVAGSSSYEQY
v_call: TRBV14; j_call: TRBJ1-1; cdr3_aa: ASSRRQGPYTEAF
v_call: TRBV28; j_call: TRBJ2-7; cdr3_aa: ASSYSPSYEQY
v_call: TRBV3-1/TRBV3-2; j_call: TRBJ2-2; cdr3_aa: ASSQGGLGELF
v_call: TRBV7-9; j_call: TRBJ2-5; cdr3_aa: ASSLGGGVGETQY
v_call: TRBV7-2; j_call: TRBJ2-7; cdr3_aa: ASTPTGAYEQY
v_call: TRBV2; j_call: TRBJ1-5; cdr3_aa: ASRKGQGGQPQH